Below, 6 T cell receptor beta chains from the same sample are listed, as sequenced in a study of CD8+ T cells in alopecia areata. RNA, once extracted, was reverse transcribed into cDNA for use as the sequencing template. TCRdb's table, derived via immunoSEQ multiplex PCR, lists solely in-frame clones and lacks some. The data show about 88,000 clones, with 40% to 50% seen just once and more than 15% held by the top ten. The treatment here: oral pan-JAK inhibitor, 5-10 mg twice daily. This specimen consisted of CD8+ T cells sorted from blood, obtained at week 24, from a patient treated with tofacitinib. These receptors all stem from a human donor with alopecia areata.

V and J are TRBV6-6 and TRBJ2-7; D is unclear. Germline CDR1 MNHNY, CDR2 SVGAGI (reference sequence). The V and J ends lost 0 bases and 4 bases respectively, with 16 bases between them. This CDR3 spans 16 amino acids. The CDR3 sequence: CASSYSILNSGYEQYF. The CDR3 bases are TGTGCCAGCAGTTACTCGATCCTGAATTCTGGGTACGAGCAGTACTTC.

This clone was counted only a few times. V is TRBV7-9 and J is TRBJ1-1, with D uncertain. Trimming took off 1 base at V and 6 bases at J, with 15 bases between the two ends. The CDR3 consists of 15 residues. Germline V lookup: CDR1 SEHNR, CDR2 FQNEAQ (reference sequence). CDR3 nucleotides: TGTGCCAGCAGCTTAGGGGGTAGCGGGGAGCCTGAAGCTTTCTTT. It encodes CASSLGGSGEPEAFF.

In this sample, this clone turned up a few times. This chain joins TRBV23-1 and TRBJ1-2, with a weak D call TRBD1 (6 bases). TRBV23-1 is known as an ORF, though its function is uncertain. The CDR3 is 15 residues long. The ends were cut back, 6 bases at V and 3 bases at J, with 17 bases in the middle. In DNA, the CDR3 is TGCGCCAGCAGCCCTAAACAGGGAGTCTACTATGGCTACACCTTC. It is translated as CASSPKQGVYYGYTF.

This clone appeared once. This chain links TRBV7-2 with TRBJ2-1, with 8 bases fitting TRBD2. V lost 5 bases to trimming and J lost 6 bases; unmatched junction nucleotides: 12. The germline CDR1 and CDR2 sequences are SGHTA and FQGNSA. This CDR3 comprises 16 residues. CDR3 in amino acids: CASSRTSPGRGNEQFF. In nucleotides, the CDR3 is TGTGCCAGCAGCAGGACTAGCCCGGGCCGCGGCAATGAGCAGTTCTTC.

The V call is TRBV15, the J call TRBJ2-2; TRBD2 agrees at 11 bases. CDR1 is LNHNV and CDR2 is YYDKDF in the germline V gene (reference sequence). The V and J ends lost 5 bases and 4 bases, in that order; junction bases with no gene match: 3. The CDR3 has 15 residues. The CDR3 DNA follows: TGTGCCACCAGCCCGGGACTAGCGGTCACCGGGGAGCTGTTTTTT. This gives the protein CATSPGLAVTGELFF.

The chain has TRBV9 and TRBJ1-5; D is perhaps TRBD1 (5 bases). This CDR3 spans 13 amino acids. Germline values: CDR1 SGDLS, CDR2 YYNGEE. With 3 bases removed from V and 3 bases from J, the gap between germline ends came to 7 bases. CDR3 bases: TGTGCCAGCAGCGAGGGGTACAATCAGCCCCAGCATTTT. It encodes CASSEGYNQPQHF.